Listed below are T cell receptor beta chains from one sample, sequenced in a study of cytomegalovirus exposure and HLA in healthy donors. The method was immunoSEQ multiplex PCR; TCRdb's version includes in-frame clones alone and lacks a portion of them. Seen here are 95,000 to 150,000 clones, roughly 66% observed once, and the top ten hold 4.8%. The sequencing input was PBMCs. The receptors were sampled from a man in his sixties in good health and CMV-seropositive. Both conserved end residues are part of each CDR3. A D gene is named only where the DNA matches it firmly. Size tells how often a clone was seen (once, few, many) or the class of an expanded clone, and some rows leave it out.

cdr3_aa: CAKTPTSKNEQFF
cdr3_nt: TGTGCCAAAACCCCAACTAGTAAGAATGAGCAGTTCTTC
v_call: TRBV11-1
clone_size: NA
j_call: TRBJ2-1
d_call: NA

cdr3_aa: CASSTGVRGLLNEKLFF
cdr3_nt: TGCGCCAGCAGCACGGGGGTCCGGGGGTTACTAAATGAAAAACTGTTTTTT
v_call: TRBV5-1
clone_size: NA
j_call: TRBJ1-4
d_call: NA

cdr3_aa: CAWAGTPYEQYF
cdr3_nt: TGTGCCTGGGCAGGGACACCTTACGAGCAGTACTTC
v_call: TRBV30
clone_size: once
j_call: TRBJ2-7
d_call: NA

cdr3_aa: CASSIKRSQGAVFGELFF
cdr3_nt: TGTGCCAGTAGTATAAAACGTTCACAGGGGGCGGTTTTCGGGGAGCTGTTTTTT
v_call: TRBV19
clone_size: NA
j_call: TRBJ2-2
d_call: TRBD1

cdr3_aa: CASTRDRDQETQYF
cdr3_nt: TGTGCCAGCACCAGGGACAGGGACCAAGAGACCCAGTACTTC
v_call: TRBV6-1
clone_size: NA
j_call: TRBJ2-5
d_call: TRBD1

cdr3_aa: CASSPRVVEKLFF
cdr3_nt: TGCGCCAGCAGCCCCCGGGTTGTGGAAAAACTGTTTTTT
v_call: TRBV4-1
clone_size: NA
j_call: TRBJ1-4
d_call: NA

cdr3_aa: CASSLNIASPYGYTF
cdr3_nt: TGTGCCAGCAGCCTTAATATCGCTAGTCCCTATGGCTACACCTTC
v_call: TRBV6-5
clone_size: NA
j_call: TRBJ1-2
d_call: NA

cdr3_aa: CASSYSSGSNEKLFF
cdr3_nt: TGTGCCAGCAGTTACTCTTCCGGGAGTAATGAAAAACTGTTTTTT
v_call: TRBV6-6
clone_size: few
j_call: TRBJ1-4
d_call: NA

cdr3_aa: CASSLAGQRNQPQHF
cdr3_nt: TGCGCCAGCAGCTTGGCCGGACAGCGAAATCAGCCCCAGCATTTT
v_call: TRBV5-1
clone_size: NA
j_call: TRBJ1-5
d_call: NA

cdr3_aa: CASSFTGFGEQFF
cdr3_nt: TGTGCCAGCAGCTTCACAGGGTTTGGAGAGCAGTTCTTC
v_call: TRBV7-3
clone_size: NA
j_call: TRBJ2-1
d_call: NA

cdr3_aa: CASRAGTGGNGYTF
cdr3_nt: TGTGCCAGCAGAGCCGGGACAGGGGGTAATGGCTACACCTTC
v_call: TRBV2
clone_size: few
j_call: TRBJ1-2
d_call: TRBD1

cdr3_aa: CASSLGQGAWNTIYF
cdr3_nt: TGTGCCAGCAGCTTGGGACAGGGGGCCTGGAACACCATATATTTT
v_call: TRBV5-8
clone_size: NA
j_call: TRBJ1-3
d_call: TRBD1

cdr3_aa: CATCGAVGQPQHF
cdr3_nt: TGTGCCACTTGCGGGGCAGTCGGTCAGCCCCAGCATTTT
v_call: TRBV6-1
clone_size: NA
j_call: TRBJ1-5
d_call: NA

cdr3_aa: CASSQGGAGANEKLFF
cdr3_nt: TGTGCCAGCTCCCAAGGCGGGGCCGGAGCTAATGAAAAACTGTTTTTT
v_call: TRBV2
clone_size: NA
j_call: TRBJ1-4
d_call: NA

cdr3_aa: CASRRDNRRGGTEAFF
cdr3_nt: TGTGCCAGCAGGCGGGATAACAGGCGGGGAGGCACTGAAGCTTTCTTT
v_call: TRBV2
clone_size: NA
j_call: TRBJ1-1
d_call: NA

cdr3_aa: CASSNRGTGPQHF
cdr3_nt: TGTGCCAGCAGTAACAGGGGGACGGGGCCCCAGCATTTT
v_call: TRBV5-8
clone_size: once
j_call: TRBJ1-5
d_call: TRBD1

cdr3_aa: CASSRPRTPEGAFF
cdr3_nt: TGTGCCAGCAGCCGGCCCCGGACACCGGAAGGAGCTTTCTTT
v_call: TRBV7-2
clone_size: NA
j_call: TRBJ1-1
d_call: NA

cdr3_aa: CASSQTSGGTFWEQYF
cdr3_nt: TGTGCCAGCAGCCAAACTAGCGGGGGGACCTTTTGGGAGCAGTACTTC
v_call: TRBV4-2
clone_size: NA
j_call: TRBJ2-7
d_call: TRBD2

cdr3_aa: CASLGGLAAITDTQYF
cdr3_nt: TGTGCCAGCCTGGGGGGTCTAGCGGCGATCACAGATACGCAGTATTTT
v_call: TRBV2
clone_size: NA
j_call: TRBJ2-3
d_call: TRBD2

cdr3_aa: CASSETGDTEAFF
cdr3_nt: TGTGCCAGCTCAGAAACAGGGGACACTGAAGCTTTCTTT
v_call: TRBV18
clone_size: NA
j_call: TRBJ1-1
d_call: TRBD1

cdr3_aa: CASSPNRYTEAFF
cdr3_nt: TGTGCCAGCAGCCCGAACCGGTACACTGAAGCTTTCTTT
v_call: TRBV6-6
clone_size: NA
j_call: TRBJ1-1
d_call: NA

cdr3_aa: CAISGAGRAGYEQYF
cdr3_nt: TGTGCCATCAGTGGAGCGGGGAGGGCTGGGTACGAGCAGTACTTC
v_call: TRBV10-3
clone_size: NA
j_call: TRBJ2-7
d_call: TRBD2

cdr3_aa: CASSGPGQGAKQYF
cdr3_nt: TGTGCCAGTAGTGGACCGGGACAGGGGGCCAAGCAGTACTTC
v_call: TRBV19
clone_size: NA
j_call: TRBJ2-7
d_call: TRBD1

cdr3_aa: CAISESIIDNSPLHF
cdr3_nt: TGTGCCATCAGTGAGTCGATTATAGATAATTCACCCCTCCACTTT
v_call: TRBV10-3
clone_size: NA
j_call: TRBJ1-6
d_call: NA

cdr3_aa: CASSLEQGLWGYTF
cdr3_nt: TGTGCCAGTAGTCTGGAACAGGGCCTATGGGGCTACACCTTC
v_call: TRBV19
clone_size: NA
j_call: TRBJ1-2
d_call: NA

cdr3_aa: CASTVQPQTEGGYTF
cdr3_nt: TGTGCCAGCACCGTGCAACCCCAGACTGAGGGTGGCTACACCTTC
v_call: TRBV28
clone_size: NA
j_call: TRBJ1-2
d_call: NA

cdr3_aa: CASSLSGLASGVYNEQFF
cdr3_nt: TGTGCCAGCAGCTTAAGCGGTTTGGCTAGCGGGGTATACAATGAGCAGTTCTTC
v_call: TRBV7-9
clone_size: NA
j_call: TRBJ2-1
d_call: TRBD2

cdr3_aa: CASSPMSGGTDTQYF
cdr3_nt: TGCGCCAGCAGCCCTATGTCTGGAGGGACAGATACGCAGTATTTT
v_call: TRBV5-1
clone_size: NA
j_call: TRBJ2-3
d_call: NA

cdr3_aa: CASSNRGHTGELFF
cdr3_nt: TGTGCCAGCAGTAACAGGGGGCACACCGGGGAGCTGTTTTTT
v_call: TRBV28
clone_size: NA
j_call: TRBJ2-2
d_call: TRBD1

cdr3_aa: CASRSLGQVPYEQYF
cdr3_nt: TGTGCCAGCAGATCCTTGGGACAGGTCCCCTACGAGCAGTACTTC
v_call: TRBV27
clone_size: NA
j_call: TRBJ2-7
d_call: TRBD1

cdr3_aa: CASSITGGLYEQYF
cdr3_nt: TGTGCCAGTAGTATTACGGGGGGCTTATACGAGCAGTACTTC
v_call: TRBV19
clone_size: NA
j_call: TRBJ2-7
d_call: NA

cdr3_aa: CASGQWNQPQHF
cdr3_nt: TGTGCCAGCGGGCAGTGGAATCAGCCCCAGCATTTT
v_call: TRBV28
clone_size: NA
j_call: TRBJ1-5
d_call: NA

cdr3_aa: CASSPPGLATDTQYF
cdr3_nt: TGTGCCAGCAGCCCGCCGGGACTAGCAACAGATACGCAGTATTTT
v_call: TRBV5-6
clone_size: few
j_call: TRBJ2-3
d_call: TRBD2

cdr3_aa: CASSPGTGGPPYNSPLHF
cdr3_nt: TGCGCCAGCAGCCCCGGGACAGGGGGCCCTCCATATAATTCACCCCTCCACTTT
v_call: TRBV5-1
clone_size: NA
j_call: TRBJ1-6
d_call: TRBD1

cdr3_aa: CASSQSQDRAGATNEKLFF
cdr3_nt: TGCGCCAGCAGCCAATCCCAAGACAGGGCCGGCGCAACTAATGAAAAACTGTTTTTT
v_call: TRBV4-1
clone_size: NA
j_call: TRBJ1-4
d_call: TRBD1

cdr3_aa: CASSAGVWDTQYF
cdr3_nt: TGTGCCAGCAGCGCGGGGGTTTGGGATACGCAGTATTTT
v_call: TRBV9
clone_size: few
j_call: TRBJ2-3
d_call: NA

cdr3_aa: CASSQGSVISYNSPLHF
cdr3_nt: TGCGCCAGCAGCCAAGGGTCGGTTATCTCCTATAATTCACCCCTCCACTTT
v_call: TRBV4-1
clone_size: NA
j_call: TRBJ1-6
d_call: NA

cdr3_aa: CATRRTGDFYGYTF
cdr3_nt: TGTGCCACCCGGAGGACAGGGGATTTCTATGGCTACACCTTC
v_call: TRBV19
clone_size: NA
j_call: TRBJ1-2
d_call: TRBD1

cdr3_aa: CASSETAYEQYF
cdr3_nt: TGTGCCAGCAGTGAAACGGCCTACGAGCAGTACTTC
v_call: TRBV6-1
clone_size: NA
j_call: TRBJ2-7
d_call: NA

cdr3_aa: CASSEGHSYNSPLHF
cdr3_nt: TGTGCCAGCAGTGAGGGCCACTCCTATAATTCACCCCTCCACTTT
v_call: TRBV6-1
clone_size: few
j_call: TRBJ1-6
d_call: NA

cdr3_aa: CASSKNTGANTGELFF
cdr3_nt: TGTGCCAGCAGCAAGAACACAGGCGCGAACACCGGGGAGCTGTTTTTT
v_call: TRBV21-1
clone_size: NA
j_call: TRBJ2-2
d_call: NA

cdr3_aa: CASSLAPETEAFF
cdr3_nt: TGTGCCAGCAGCCTTGCTCCGGAGACTGAAGCTTTCTTT
v_call: TRBV9
clone_size: once
j_call: TRBJ1-1
d_call: NA

cdr3_aa: CASSVEAGGDDEQFF
cdr3_nt: TGTGCCAGCAGCGTAGAGGCGGGGGGGGACGATGAGCAGTTCTTC
v_call: TRBV9
clone_size: NA
j_call: TRBJ2-1
d_call: TRBD2

cdr3_aa: CATTTGFGGNTIYF
cdr3_nt: TGTGCCACCACCACAGGGTTTGGAGGAAACACCATATATTTT
v_call: TRBV19
clone_size: NA
j_call: TRBJ1-3
d_call: NA

cdr3_aa: CASSSTGAGEQFF
cdr3_nt: TGTGCCAGCAGCTCGACAGGGGCGGGTGAGCAGTTCTTC
v_call: TRBV11-2
clone_size: NA
j_call: TRBJ2-1
d_call: TRBD1

cdr3_aa: CASSPPDRAESGYTF
cdr3_nt: TGCGCCAGCAGTCCTCCTGACAGGGCAGAGAGTGGCTACACCTTC
v_call: TRBV5-1
clone_size: once
j_call: TRBJ1-2
d_call: TRBD1

cdr3_aa: CASRDYGGQGNQPQHF
cdr3_nt: TGTGCCAGCAGGGATTACGGGGGACAGGGGAATCAGCCCCAGCATTTT
v_call: TRBV6-6
clone_size: few
j_call: TRBJ1-5
d_call: TRBD1

cdr3_aa: CASSLESSGATDTQYF
cdr3_nt: TGCGCCAGCAGCTTGGAGAGTAGCGGGGCCACAGATACGCAGTATTTT
v_call: TRBV5-1
clone_size: NA
j_call: TRBJ2-3
d_call: TRBD2

cdr3_aa: CASSLGSGAQETQYF
cdr3_nt: TGCGCCAGCAGCTTGGGTAGCGGAGCCCAAGAGACCCAGTACTTC
v_call: TRBV5-1
clone_size: few
j_call: TRBJ2-5
d_call: NA

cdr3_aa: CASSFRLAGFTDTQYF
cdr3_nt: TGCGCCAGCAGCTTTCGACTAGCGGGGTTCACAGATACGCAGTATTTT
v_call: TRBV5-1
clone_size: few
j_call: TRBJ2-3
d_call: TRBD2

cdr3_aa: CASSVDRGPYEQYF
cdr3_nt: TGTGCCAGTAGTGTGGACAGGGGTCCCTACGAGCAGTACTTC
v_call: TRBV19
clone_size: NA
j_call: TRBJ2-7
d_call: TRBD1